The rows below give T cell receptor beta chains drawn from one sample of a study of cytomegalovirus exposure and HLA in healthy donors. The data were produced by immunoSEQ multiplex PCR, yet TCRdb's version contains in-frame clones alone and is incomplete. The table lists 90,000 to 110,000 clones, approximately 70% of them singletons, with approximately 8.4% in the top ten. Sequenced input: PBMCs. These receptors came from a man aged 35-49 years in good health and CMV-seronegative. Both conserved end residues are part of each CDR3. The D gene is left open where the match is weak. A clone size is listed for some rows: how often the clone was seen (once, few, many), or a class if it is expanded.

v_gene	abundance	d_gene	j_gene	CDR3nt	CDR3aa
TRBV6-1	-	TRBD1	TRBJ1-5	TGTGCCAGCAGTGAAGGGACAGGGGTAAGTCAGCCCCAGCATTTT	CASSEGTGVSQPQHF
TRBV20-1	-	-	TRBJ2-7	TGCAGTGCCGACTCTCCCTACGAGCAGTACTTC	CSADSPYEQYF
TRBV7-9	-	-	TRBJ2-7	TGTGCCAGCAGCTTAGTCAGCTCCTACGAGCAGTACTTC	CASSLVSSYEQYF
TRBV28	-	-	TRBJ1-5	TGTGCCAGCCTCCAGACAGGTCGTATCAATCAGCCCCAGCATTTT	CASLQTGRINQPQHF
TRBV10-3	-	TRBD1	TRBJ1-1	TGTGCCATCAGTAGTAACCCGGACAGGGAAACTGAAGCTTTCTTT	CAISSNPDRETEAFF
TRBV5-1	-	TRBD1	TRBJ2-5	TGCGCCAGCAGCTTGGAACAGGGGGTGGGAGAGACCCAGTACTTC	CASSLEQGVGETQYF
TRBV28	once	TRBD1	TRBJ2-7	TGTGCCAGCAGACATAATTCACTGATTTGGGATCGGGGACAGGGTGCGTTTGAGCAGTACTTC	CASRHNSLIWDRGQGAFEQYF
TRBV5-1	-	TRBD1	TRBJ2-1	TGCGCCAGCAGCCTCCCGGGACAGAGAAACAATGAGCAGTTCTTC	CASSLPGQRNNEQFF
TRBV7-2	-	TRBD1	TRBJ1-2	TGTGCCAGCAGCCCGAGTCTACAGACAGGGGAGATCTATGGCTACACCTTC	CASSPSLQTGEIYGYTF
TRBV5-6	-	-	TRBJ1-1	TGTGCCAGCAGCATACAGGGAAGTGAAGCTTTCTTT	CASSIQGSEAFF
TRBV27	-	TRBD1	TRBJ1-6	TGTGCCAGCAGAAGCGGGCAGGGGGCATTCAGAGATTCACCCCTCCACTTT	CASRSGQGAFRDSPLHF
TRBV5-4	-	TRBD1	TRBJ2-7	TGTGCCAGCAGCTTGCAAGGACAGGGAAAAGACGTCTACGAGCAGTACTTC	CASSLQGQGKDVYEQYF
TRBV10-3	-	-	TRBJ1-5	TGTGCCACCTGGGGCCAGGGCCAGCAGCCCCAGCATTTT	CATWGQGQQPQHF
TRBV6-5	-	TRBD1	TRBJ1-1	TGTGCCAGCAGTTACCCCCGGACAGGGGGGAACACTGAAGCTTTCTTT	CASSYPRTGGNTEAFF
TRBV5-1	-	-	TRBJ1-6	TGCGCCAGCAGCTTGGATGGGACACCATTAAATTCACCCCTCCACTTT	CASSLDGTPLNSPLHF
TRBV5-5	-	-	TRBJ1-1	TGTGCCAGCATCCTGACACCAAACACTGAAGCTTTCTTT	CASILTPNTEAFF
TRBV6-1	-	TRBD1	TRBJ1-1	TGTGCCAGCAGTGGGTTACCGGGACAGGGGGGGTACACTGAAGCTTTCTTT	CASSGLPGQGGYTEAFF
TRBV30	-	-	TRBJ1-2	TGTGCCTGGAGTGTTTCGGACAGACCCTATGGCTACACCTTC	CAWSVSDRPYGYTF
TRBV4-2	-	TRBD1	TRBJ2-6	TGTGCCAGCAGCCAGGACCCGGGACAGACCACTGGGGCCAACGTCCTGACTTTC	CASSQDPGQTTGANVLTF
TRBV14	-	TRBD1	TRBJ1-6	TGTGCCAGCAGCCAGGGACAGAGGAATTCACCCCTCCACTTT	CASSQGQRNSPLHF
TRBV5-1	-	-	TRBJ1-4	TGCGCCAGCAGCTTGGGGTATTCAGGAATTGAAAAACTGTTTTTT	CASSLGYSGIEKLFF
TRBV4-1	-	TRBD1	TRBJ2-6	TGCGCCAGCAGCTTGGGGGGACAGGGGATTCTCTCTGAGGCCAACGTCCTGACTTTC	CASSLGGQGILSEANVLTF
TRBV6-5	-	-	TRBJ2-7	TGTGCCAGCACCTCAGACTACGAGCAGTACTTC	CASTSDYEQYF